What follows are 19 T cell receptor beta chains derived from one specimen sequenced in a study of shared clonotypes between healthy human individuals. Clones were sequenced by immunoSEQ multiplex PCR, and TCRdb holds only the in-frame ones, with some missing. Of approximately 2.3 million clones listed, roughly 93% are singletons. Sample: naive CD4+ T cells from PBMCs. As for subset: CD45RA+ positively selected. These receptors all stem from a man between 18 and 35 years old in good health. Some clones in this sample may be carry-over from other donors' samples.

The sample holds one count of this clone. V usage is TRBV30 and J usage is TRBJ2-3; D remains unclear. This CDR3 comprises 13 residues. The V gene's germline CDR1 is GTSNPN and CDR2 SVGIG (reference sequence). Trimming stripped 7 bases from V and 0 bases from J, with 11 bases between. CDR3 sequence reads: CAYHRPSTDTQYF. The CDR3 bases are TGTGCCTACCACCGGCCTAGCACAGATACGCAGTATTTT.

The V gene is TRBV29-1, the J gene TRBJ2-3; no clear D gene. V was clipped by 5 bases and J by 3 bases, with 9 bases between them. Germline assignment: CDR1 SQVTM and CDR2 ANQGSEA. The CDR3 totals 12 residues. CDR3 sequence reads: CSVQLQTDTQYF. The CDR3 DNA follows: TGCAGCGTTCAACTCCAAACAGATACGCAGTATTTT.

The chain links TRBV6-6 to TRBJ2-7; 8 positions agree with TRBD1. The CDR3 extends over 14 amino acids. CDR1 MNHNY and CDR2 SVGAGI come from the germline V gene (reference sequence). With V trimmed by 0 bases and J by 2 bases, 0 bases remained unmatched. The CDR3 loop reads CASSYSTGAYEQYF. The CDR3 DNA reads TGTGCCAGCAGTTACTCGACAGGGGCCTACGAGCAGTACTTC.

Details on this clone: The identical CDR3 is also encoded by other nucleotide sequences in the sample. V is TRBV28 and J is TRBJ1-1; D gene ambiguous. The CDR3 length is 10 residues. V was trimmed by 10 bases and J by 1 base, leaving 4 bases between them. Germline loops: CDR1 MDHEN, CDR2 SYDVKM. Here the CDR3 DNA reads TGTGCCACAGGGAACACTGAAGCTTTCTTT. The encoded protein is CATGNTEAFF.

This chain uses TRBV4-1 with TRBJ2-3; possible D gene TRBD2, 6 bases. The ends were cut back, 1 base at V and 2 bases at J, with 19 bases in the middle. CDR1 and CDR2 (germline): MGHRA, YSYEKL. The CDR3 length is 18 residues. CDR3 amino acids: CASSQGGATGTLTDTQYF. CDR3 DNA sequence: TGCGCCAGCAGCCAAGGAGGGGCAACCGGGACTCTCACAGATACGCAGTATTTT.

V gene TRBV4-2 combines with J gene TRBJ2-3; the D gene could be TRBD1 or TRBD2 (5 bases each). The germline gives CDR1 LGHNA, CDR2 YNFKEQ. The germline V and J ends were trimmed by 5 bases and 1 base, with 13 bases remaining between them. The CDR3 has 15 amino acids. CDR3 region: CASSFRDRGTDTQYF. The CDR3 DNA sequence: TGTGCCAGCAGCTTTCGGGACCGAGGCACAGATACGCAGTATTTT.

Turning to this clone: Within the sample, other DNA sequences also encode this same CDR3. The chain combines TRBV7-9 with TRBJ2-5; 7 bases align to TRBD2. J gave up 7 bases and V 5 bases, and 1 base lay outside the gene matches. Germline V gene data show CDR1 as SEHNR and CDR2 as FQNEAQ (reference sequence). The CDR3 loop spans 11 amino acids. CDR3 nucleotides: TGTGCCAGCAGCCCGGGGGGGACCCAGTACTTC. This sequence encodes CASSPGGTQYF. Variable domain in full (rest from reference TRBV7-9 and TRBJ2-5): DTGVSQNPRHKITKRGQNVTFRCDPISEHNRLYWYRQTLGQGPEFLTYFQNEAQLEKSRLLSDRFSAERPKGSFSTLEIQRTEQGDSAMYLCASSPGGTQYFGPGTRLLVL.

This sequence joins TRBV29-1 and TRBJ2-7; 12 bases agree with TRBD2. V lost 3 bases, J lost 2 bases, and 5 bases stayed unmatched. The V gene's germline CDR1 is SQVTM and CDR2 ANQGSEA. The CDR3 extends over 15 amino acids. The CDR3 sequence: CSVEGLAGKTYEQYF. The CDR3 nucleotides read TGCAGCGTTGAGGGACTAGCGGGTAAAACCTACGAGCAGTACTTC.

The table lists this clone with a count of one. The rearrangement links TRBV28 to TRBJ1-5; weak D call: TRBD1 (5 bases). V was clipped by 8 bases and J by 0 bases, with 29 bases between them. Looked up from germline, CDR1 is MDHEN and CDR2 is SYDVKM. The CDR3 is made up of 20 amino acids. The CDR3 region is CASQFSRILGTEYSNQPQHF. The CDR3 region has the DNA TGTGCCAGCCAGTTTTCGAGGATATTGGGGACGGAGTATAGCAATCAGCCCCAGCATTTT.

The CDR3, as DNA: TGCGCCAGCAGCTTTAGAAGGGGCGACACCGGGGAGCTGTTTTTT. This gives the protein CASSFRRGDTGELFF. The chain uses TRBV5-1 and TRBJ2-2, with D maybe TRBD1 (5 bases). The CDR3 length is 15 residues. The V and J ends lost 2 bases and 3 bases respectively, with 11 bases between them. Germline V gene data show CDR1 as SGHRS and CDR2 as YFSETQ.

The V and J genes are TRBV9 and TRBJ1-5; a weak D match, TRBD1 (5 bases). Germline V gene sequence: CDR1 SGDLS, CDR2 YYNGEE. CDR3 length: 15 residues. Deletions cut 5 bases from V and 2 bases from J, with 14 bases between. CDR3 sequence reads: CASSEGTARNQPQHF. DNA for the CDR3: TGTGCCAGCAGTGAAGGGACCGCTCGCAATCAGCCCCAGCATTTT.

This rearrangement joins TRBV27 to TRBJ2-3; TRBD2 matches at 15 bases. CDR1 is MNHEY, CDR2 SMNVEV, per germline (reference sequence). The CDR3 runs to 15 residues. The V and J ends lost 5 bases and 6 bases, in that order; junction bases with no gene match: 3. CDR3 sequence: CASSLGLAGGDTQYF. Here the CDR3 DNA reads TGTGCCAGCAGTCTAGGACTAGCGGGGGGGGATACGCAGTATTTT.

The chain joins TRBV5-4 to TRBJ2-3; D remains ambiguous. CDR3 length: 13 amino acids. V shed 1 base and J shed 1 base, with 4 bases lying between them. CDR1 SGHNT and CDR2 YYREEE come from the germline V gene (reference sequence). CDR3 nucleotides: TGTGCCAGCAGCTTGTGGGGCACAGATACGCAGTATTTT. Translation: CASSLWGTDTQYF.

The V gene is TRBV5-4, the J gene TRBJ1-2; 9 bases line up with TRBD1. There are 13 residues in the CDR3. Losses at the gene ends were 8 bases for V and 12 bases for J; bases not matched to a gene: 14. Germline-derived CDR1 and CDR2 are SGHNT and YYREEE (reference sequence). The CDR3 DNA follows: TGTGCCAGTAGAGGACAGGGGAAGGTGTATCACACCTTC. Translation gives CASRGQGKVYHTF.

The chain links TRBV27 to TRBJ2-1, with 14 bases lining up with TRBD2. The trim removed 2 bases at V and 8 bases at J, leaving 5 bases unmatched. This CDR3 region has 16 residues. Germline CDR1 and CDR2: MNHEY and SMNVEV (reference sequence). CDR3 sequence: CASSLKTSGRVDEQFF. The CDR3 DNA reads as TGTGCCAGCAGTTTAAAGACTAGCGGGAGGGTAGATGAGCAGTTCTTC.

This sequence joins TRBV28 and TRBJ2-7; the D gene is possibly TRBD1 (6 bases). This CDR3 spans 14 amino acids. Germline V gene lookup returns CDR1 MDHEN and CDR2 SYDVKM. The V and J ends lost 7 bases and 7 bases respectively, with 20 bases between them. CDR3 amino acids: CASTTNPGAREQYF. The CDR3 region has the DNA TGTGCCAGCACTACCAACCCAGGGGCGAGGGAGCAGTACTTC.

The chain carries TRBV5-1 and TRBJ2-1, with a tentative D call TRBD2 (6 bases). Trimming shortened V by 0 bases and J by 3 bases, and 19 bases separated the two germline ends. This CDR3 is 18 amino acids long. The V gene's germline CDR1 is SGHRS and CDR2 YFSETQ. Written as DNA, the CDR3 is TGCGCCAGCAGCTTGGGGACCGGCGTGGGACTTCTCTACAATGAGCAGTTCTTC. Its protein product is CASSLGTGVGLLYNEQFF.

CDR3 nucleotides: TGCAGCTCTTTATCGGGGATTAATGAAAAACTGTTTTTT. As protein: CSSLSGINEKLFF. The chain combines TRBV29-1 with TRBJ1-4; no clear D gene. CDR3 length equals 13 residues. V lost 8 bases and J 4 bases, leaving 14 bases between the germline ends. Per the germline V gene, CDR1 is SQVTM and CDR2 is ANQGSEA.

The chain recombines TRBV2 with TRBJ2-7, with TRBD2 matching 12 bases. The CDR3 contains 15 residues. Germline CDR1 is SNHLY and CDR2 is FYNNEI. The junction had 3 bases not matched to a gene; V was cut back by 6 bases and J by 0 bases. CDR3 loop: CASRETSGSSYEQYF. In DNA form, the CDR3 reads TGTGCCAGCAGGGAGACTAGCGGGAGCTCCTACGAGCAGTACTTC.